The sequence of this T cell receptor (beta chain) was determined in a study of cytomegalovirus exposure and HLA in healthy donors. Study summary: Researchers found that roughly 81% of under 450 genotyped donors fell within the Caucasian-associated ancestry cluster. The study, taken as a whole, reports: Later analysis showed most CMV-associated TCR beta chains appearing HLA-restricted. The productive fraction for most TCR beta V segments was about 90% or about 30% in an earlier analysis.

A word on this clone: Its antigen is unknown.

CDR1 SNHLY and CDR2 FYNNEI come from the germline V gene. The trim removed 10 bases at V and 8 bases at J, leaving 14 bases unmatched. The CDR3 totals 14 residues. Both 60 Vbeta primers and 13 Jbeta primers went into the PCR. The method was immunoSEQ multiplex PCR; TCRdb's version includes in-frame clones alone and lacks a portion of them. The sample has approximately 72,000 clones; under 80% are singletons. The sequence was collected from a male donor in good health and CMV-seropositive. The sequencing sample was made of PBMCs. This chain joins TRBV2 and TRBJ1-2, with 9 bases fitting TRBD1. CDR3 protein: CAIKTLRTGVGYTF. CDR3 nucleotide sequence: TGTGCCATCAAAACCCTCCGGACAGGGGTCGGCTACACCTTC.